The text below deals with one T cell receptor beta chain. Antigen: not known. V was pared by 0 bases and J by 5 bases, with 13 bases between. Germline CDR1 and CDR2: SGHDN and FVKESK. The CDR3 totals 15 residues. TCRdb keeps only in-frame clones here, not all; method: immunoSEQ multiplex PCR. The sample has 250,000 to 400,000 clones, approximately 91% seen once; the top ten hold around 0.88%. These data come from a study of cytomegalovirus exposure and HLA in healthy donors. Study summary: The 120 or so validation repertoires were produced on the same platform as the approximately 620 repertoires of the first cohort. This was reported in a later analysis. Study results and caveats: Subsequent analysis showed first-cohort TCR clusters tending to co-occur in around 110 validation repertoires. TCR beta chains numbering more than 150 were designated cytomegalovirus-associated. With high specificity and sensitivity, the classifier reportedly diagnosed cytomegalovirus status.

The clonotype was recovered from a young man in good health and CMV-seronegative. V gene TRBV14 combines with J gene TRBJ2-5, with D perhaps TRBD1 (6 bases). Sequencing was done on a sample of PBMCs. This CDR3 is CASSQEVGAGETQYF. The DNA for the CDR3 is TGTGCCAGCAGCCAAGAAGTGGGGGCCGGGGAGACCCAGTACTTC. The variable domain in full, with the rest retrieved from reference TRBV14 and TRBJ2-5, is EAGVTQFPSHSVIEKGQTVTLRCDPISGHDNLYWYRRVMGKEIKFLLHFVKESKQDESGMPNNRFLAERTGGTYSTLKVQPAELEDSGVYFCASSQEVGAGETQYFGPGTRLLVL.